What follows are 3 T cell receptor beta chains derived from one specimen sequenced in a study of Ad26.COV2.S vaccination and SARS-CoV-2 variants. The repertoire was sequenced with immunoSEQ multiplex PCR; TCRdb's copy has only in-frame clones and lacks some. Of 300,000 to 450,000 clones detected, 92% appear once; the ten largest clones hold 3% to 5%. The sequences come from peripheral blood, collected after recovery from COVID-19. The receptor set was obtained from a human donor who had recovered from COVID-19.

This rearrangement joins TRBV5-1 to TRBJ1-2, with D possibly TRBD1 on 5 matching bases. Per germline, CDR1 SGHRS and CDR2 YFSETQ. Trimming cost V 2 bases and J 4 bases, with 15 bases left between them. This CDR3 contains 15 residues. In nucleotides, the CDR3 is TGCGCCAGCAGCTTTAATTCCGGGGGATCCTATGGCTACACCTTC. Translation gives CASSFNSGGSYGYTF.

The CDR3 nucleotides read TGTGCCAGCAGCGTAGTAGGAAAACCCTCCTACAATGAGCAGTTCTTC. Translating it yields CASSVVGKPSYNEQFF. The V gene is TRBV9, the J gene TRBJ2-1; D remains unclear. The CDR3 is 16 amino acids. The V end was cut by 0 bases, the J end by 0 bases, with 10 bases between. The V gene's germline CDR1 is SGDLS and CDR2 YYNGEE.

V gene TRBV7-9 combines with J gene TRBJ2-3; 9 nucleotides agree with TRBD1. Per the germline V gene, CDR1 is SEHNR and CDR2 is FQNEAQ (reference sequence). J gave up 9 bases and V 5 bases, and 12 bases lay outside the gene matches. This CDR3 has 15 residues. The CDR3 reads CASSPDRGKLGTQYF. DNA of the CDR3: TGTGCCAGCAGCCCGGACAGGGGAAAATTGGGAACGCAGTATTTT.